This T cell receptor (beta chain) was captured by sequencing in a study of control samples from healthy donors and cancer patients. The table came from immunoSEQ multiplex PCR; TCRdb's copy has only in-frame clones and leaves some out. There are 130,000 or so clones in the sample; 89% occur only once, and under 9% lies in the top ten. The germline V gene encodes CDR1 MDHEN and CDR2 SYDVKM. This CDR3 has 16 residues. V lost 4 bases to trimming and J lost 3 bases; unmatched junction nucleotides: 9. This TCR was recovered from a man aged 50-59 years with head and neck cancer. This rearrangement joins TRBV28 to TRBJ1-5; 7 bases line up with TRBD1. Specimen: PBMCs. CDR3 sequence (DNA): TGTGCCAGCAGTTCATACAGGGGTCAAAACAATCAGCCCCAGCATTTT. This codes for CASSSYRGQNNQPQHF.